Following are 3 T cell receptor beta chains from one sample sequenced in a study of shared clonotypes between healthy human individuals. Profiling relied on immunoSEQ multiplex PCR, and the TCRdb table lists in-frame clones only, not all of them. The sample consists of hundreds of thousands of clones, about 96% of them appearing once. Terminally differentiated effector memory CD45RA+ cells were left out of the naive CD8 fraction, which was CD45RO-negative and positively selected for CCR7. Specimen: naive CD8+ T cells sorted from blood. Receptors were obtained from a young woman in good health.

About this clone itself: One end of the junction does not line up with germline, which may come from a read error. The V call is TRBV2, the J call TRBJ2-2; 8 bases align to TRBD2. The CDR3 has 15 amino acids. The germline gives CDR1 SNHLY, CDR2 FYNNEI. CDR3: CASSKAGLESGELFF. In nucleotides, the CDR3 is TGTGCCAGCAGTAAAGCGGGACTAGAATCCGGGGAGCTGTTTTTT. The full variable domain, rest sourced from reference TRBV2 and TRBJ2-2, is EPEVTQTPSHQVTQMGQEVILRCVPISNHLYFYWYRQILGQKVEFLVSFYNNEISEKSEIFDDQFSVERPDGSNFTLKIRSTKLEDSAMYFCASSKAGLESGELFFGEGSRLTVL.

CDR3 coding DNA: TGCAGTGCGCCCATCAATACGCAGTATTTT. Amino acid sequence: CSAPINTQYF. V and J are TRBV20-1 and TRBJ2-3; D is undetermined. The V end was cut by 6 bases, the J end by 7 bases, with 8 bases between. CDR1 is DFQATT and CDR2 is SNEGSKA in the germline V gene (reference sequence). The CDR3 loop spans 10 amino acids.

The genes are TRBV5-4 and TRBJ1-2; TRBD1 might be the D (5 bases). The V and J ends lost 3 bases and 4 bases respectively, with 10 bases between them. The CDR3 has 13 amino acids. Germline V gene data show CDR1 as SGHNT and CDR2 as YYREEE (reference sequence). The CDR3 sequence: CASSSPGGYGYTF. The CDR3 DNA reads TGTGCCAGCAGCTCCCCTGGGGGCTATGGCTACACCTTC.